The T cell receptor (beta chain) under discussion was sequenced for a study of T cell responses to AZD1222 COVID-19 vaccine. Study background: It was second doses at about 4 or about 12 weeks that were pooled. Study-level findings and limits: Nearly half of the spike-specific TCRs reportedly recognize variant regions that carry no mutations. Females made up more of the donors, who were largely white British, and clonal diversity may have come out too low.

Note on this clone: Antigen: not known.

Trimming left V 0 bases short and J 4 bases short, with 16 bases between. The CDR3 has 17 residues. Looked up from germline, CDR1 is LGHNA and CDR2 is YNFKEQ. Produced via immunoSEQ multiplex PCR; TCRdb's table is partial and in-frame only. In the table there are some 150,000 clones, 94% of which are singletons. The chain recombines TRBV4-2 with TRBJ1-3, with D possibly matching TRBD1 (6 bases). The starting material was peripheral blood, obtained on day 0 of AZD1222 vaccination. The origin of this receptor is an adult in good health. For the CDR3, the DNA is TGTGCCAGCAGCCAAGATTTACGGGGGCGAGGAGGAAACACCATATATTTT. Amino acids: CASSQDLRGRGGNTIYF.